This TCR beta chain appears in the sequencing data of a study of OX40 agonist ivuxolimab in advanced cancers. Study-level findings and limits: Average numbers of expanded clones were greater in CD8+ T cells than in CD4+.

A note on this clone: Its antigen remains unidentified.

Samples were taken at baseline and on day 1 of cycles 4 and 7. This CDR3 has 14 residues. Trimming cost V 4 bases and J 4 bases, with 14 bases left between them. CDR1 is SGHRS and CDR2 is YFSETQ in the germline V gene. Assay: immunoSEQ multiplex PCR; the TCRdb copy retains only in-frame clones and omits some. The sample consists of under 95,000 clones, roughly 87% of them appearing once. The chain joins TRBV5-1 to TRBJ2-5; D is undetermined. The specimen comprised CD4+ or CD8+ T cells sorted from blood, sampled in a trial of the OX40 agonist ivuxolimab. The clonotype comes from an adult with an advanced solid tumor such as melanoma, head and neck, liver or kidney cancer. CDR3 region: CASSEDWSGETQYF. The CDR3 region has the DNA TGCGCCAGCAGCGAAGACTGGTCCGGAGAGACCCAGTACTTC.